A single sample is the source of the 5 T cell receptor beta chains below, sequenced in a study of blood T cell repertoires in COVID-19. Sequencing used immunoSEQ multiplex PCR; TCRdb keeps in-frame clones, though not all of them. The sample records some 81,000 clones, about 96% being singletons. Specimen: peripheral blood. Source of these receptors: a human donor with active COVID-19. The donor label of this sample is uncertain.

The chain recombines TRBV5-4 with TRBJ2-3; 13 bases match TRBD2. The CDR3 is 16 amino acids. The germline CDR1 and CDR2 sequences are SGHNT and YYREEE (reference sequence). The junction had 5 bases not matched to a gene; V was cut back by 4 bases and J by 3 bases. CDR3 region: CASSAGTSGVTDTQYF. The CDR3 coding sequence is TGTGCCAGCAGCGCCGGGACTAGCGGGGTAACAGATACGCAGTATTTT.

This rearrangement joins TRBV11-3 to TRBJ2-7, with D possibly matching TRBD1 (5 bases). The germline V and J ends were trimmed by 1 base and 2 bases, with 12 bases remaining between them. Germline lookup yields CDR1 SGHNT and CDR2 YENEEA. The CDR3 length is 15 residues. The CDR3 spells CASSLALRATYEQYF. Here the CDR3 DNA reads TGTGCCAGCAGCTTAGCCCTCAGGGCTACCTACGAGCAGTACTTC.

The chain recombines TRBV4-1 with TRBJ1-1; the D is unclear. With 1 base removed from V and 4 bases from J, the gap between germline ends came to 7 bases. The CDR3 contains 13 residues. Looked up from germline, CDR1 is MGHRA and CDR2 is YSYEKL. CDR3 loop: CASSQVEFTEAFF. The CDR3 coding sequence is TGCGCCAGCAGCCAAGTTGAGTTCACTGAAGCTTTCTTT.

CDR3 sequence reads: CASSPGLAGNEQYF. As DNA, the CDR3 is TGTGCCAGCTCACCGGGACTAGCGGGCAACGAGCAGTACTTC. The chain links TRBV18 to TRBJ2-7; 12 nucleotides agree with TRBD2. Germline values: CDR1 KGHSH, CDR2 LQKENI. The CDR3 runs to 14 residues. V lost 3 bases to trimming and J lost 5 bases; unmatched junction nucleotides: 2.

The chain uses TRBV24-1 and TRBJ1-1; tentatively, D is TRBD1 (5 bases). The germline gives CDR1 KGHDR, CDR2 SFDVKD. There are 19 residues in the CDR3. V lost 2 bases and J 4 bases, leaving 25 bases between the germline ends. CDR3 nucleotide sequence: TGTGCCACCAGTGATTGGCCCCCCGGGAAGAGCGGGGGGAGCACTGAAGCTTTCTTT. This codes for CATSDWPPGKSGGSTEAFF.